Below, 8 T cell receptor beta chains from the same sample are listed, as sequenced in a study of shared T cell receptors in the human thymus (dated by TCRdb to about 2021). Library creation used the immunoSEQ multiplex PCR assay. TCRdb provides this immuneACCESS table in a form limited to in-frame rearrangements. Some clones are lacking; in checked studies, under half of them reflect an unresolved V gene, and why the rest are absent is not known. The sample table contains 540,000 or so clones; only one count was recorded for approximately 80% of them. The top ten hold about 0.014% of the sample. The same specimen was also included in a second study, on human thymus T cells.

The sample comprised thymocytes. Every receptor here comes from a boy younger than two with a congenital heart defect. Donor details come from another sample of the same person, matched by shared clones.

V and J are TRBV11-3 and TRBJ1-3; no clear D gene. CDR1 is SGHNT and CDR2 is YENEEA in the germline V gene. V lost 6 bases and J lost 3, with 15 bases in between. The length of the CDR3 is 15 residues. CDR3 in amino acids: CASRNYPGYGNTIYF. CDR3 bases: TGTGCCAGCAGAAACTACCCGGGGTATGGAAACACCATATATTTT.

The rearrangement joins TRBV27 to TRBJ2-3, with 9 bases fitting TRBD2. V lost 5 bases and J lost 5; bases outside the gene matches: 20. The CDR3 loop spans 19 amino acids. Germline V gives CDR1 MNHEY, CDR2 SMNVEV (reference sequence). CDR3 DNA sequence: TGTGCCAGCAGTCCCCTTTTAAAGGTAGCGGGAGTCTTAGTAGATACGCAGTATTTT. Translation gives CASSPLLKVAGVLVDTQYF.

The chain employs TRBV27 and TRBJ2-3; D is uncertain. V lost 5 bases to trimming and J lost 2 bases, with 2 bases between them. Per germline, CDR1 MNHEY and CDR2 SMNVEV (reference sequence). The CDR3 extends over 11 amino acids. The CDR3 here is CASSHTDTQYF. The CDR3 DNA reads TGTGCCAGCAGTCACACAGATACGCAGTATTTT.

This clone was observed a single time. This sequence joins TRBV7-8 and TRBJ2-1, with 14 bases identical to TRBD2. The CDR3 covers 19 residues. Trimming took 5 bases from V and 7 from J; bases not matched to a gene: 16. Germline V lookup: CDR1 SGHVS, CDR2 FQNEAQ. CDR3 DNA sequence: TGTGCCAGCAGCCTACTCTCGGGACTAGCGGGAGTACCAGGGAATGAGCAGTTCTTC. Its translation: CASSLLSGLAGVPGNEQFF. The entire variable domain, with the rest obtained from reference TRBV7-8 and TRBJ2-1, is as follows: GAGVSQSPRYKVAKRGQDVALRCDPISGHVSLFWYQQALGQGPEFLTYFQNEAQLDKSGLPSDRFFAERPEGSVSTLKIQRTQQEDSAVYLCASSLLSGLAGVPGNEQFFGPGTRLTVL.

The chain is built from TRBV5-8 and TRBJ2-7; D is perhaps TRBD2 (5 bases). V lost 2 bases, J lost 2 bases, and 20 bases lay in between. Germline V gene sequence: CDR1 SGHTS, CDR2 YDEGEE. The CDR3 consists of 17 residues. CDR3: CASSLDRTEDDAYEQYF. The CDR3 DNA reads TGTGCCAGCAGCTTAGACCGGACGGAGGACGATGCCTACGAGCAGTACTTC. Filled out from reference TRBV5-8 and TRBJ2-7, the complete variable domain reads EAGVTQSPTHLIKTRGQQATLRCSPISGHTSVYWYQQALGLGLQFLLWYDEGEERNRGNFPPRFSGRQFPNYSSELNVNALELEDSALYLCASSLDRTEDDAYEQYFGPGTRLTVT.

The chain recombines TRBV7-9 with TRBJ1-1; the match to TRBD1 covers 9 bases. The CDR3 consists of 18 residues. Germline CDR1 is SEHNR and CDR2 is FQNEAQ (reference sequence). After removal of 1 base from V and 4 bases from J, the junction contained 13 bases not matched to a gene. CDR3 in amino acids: CASSLDGTGKGVPTEAFF. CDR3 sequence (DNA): TGTGCCAGCAGCTTAGATGGGACAGGGAAAGGGGTGCCCACTGAAGCTTTCTTT.

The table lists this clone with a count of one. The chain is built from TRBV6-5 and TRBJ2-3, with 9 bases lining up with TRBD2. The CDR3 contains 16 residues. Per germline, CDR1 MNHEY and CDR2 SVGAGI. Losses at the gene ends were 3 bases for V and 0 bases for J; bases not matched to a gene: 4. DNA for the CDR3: TGTGCCAGCAGTTATAGCGGGAGAGATAGCACAGATACGCAGTATTTT. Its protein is CASSYSGRDSTDTQYF.

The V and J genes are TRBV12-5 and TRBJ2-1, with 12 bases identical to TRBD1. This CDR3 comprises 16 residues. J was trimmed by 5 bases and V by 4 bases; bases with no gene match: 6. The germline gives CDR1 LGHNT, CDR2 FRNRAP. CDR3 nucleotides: TGTGCTAGTGGTTCGGGACAGGGGGCTTTTAACAATGAGCAGTTCTTC. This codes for CASGSGQGAFNNEQFF.